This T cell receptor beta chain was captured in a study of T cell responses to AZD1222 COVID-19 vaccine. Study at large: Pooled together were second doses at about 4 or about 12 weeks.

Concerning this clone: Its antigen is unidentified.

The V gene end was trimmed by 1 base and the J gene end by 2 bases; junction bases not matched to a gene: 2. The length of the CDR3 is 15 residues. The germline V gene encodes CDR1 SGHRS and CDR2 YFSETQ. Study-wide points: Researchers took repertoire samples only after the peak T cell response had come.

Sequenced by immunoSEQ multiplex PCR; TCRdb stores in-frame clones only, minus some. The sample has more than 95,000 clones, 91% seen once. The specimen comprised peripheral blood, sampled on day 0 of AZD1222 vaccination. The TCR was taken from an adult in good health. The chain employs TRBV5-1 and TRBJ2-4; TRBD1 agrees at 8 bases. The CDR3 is CASSLQGASKNIQYF. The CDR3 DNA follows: TGCGCCAGCAGCTTGCAGGGGGCATCCAAAAACATTCAGTACTTC.